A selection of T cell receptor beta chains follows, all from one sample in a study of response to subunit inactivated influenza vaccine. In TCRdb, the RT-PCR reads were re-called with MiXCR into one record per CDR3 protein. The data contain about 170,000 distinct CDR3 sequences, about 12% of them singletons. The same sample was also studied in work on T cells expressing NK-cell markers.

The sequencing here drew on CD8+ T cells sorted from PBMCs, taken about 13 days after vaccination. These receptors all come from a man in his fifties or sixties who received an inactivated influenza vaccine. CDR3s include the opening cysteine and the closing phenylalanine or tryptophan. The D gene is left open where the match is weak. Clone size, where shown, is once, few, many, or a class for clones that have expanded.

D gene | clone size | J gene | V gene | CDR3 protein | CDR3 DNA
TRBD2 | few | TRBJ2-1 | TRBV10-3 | CAISVPGLEVDEQFF | TGTGCCATCAGCGTCCCGGGACTAGAGGTCGATGAGCAGTTCTTC
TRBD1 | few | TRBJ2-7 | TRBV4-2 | CASSQDGDRGAEEQYF | TGTGCCAGCAGCCAAGATGGGGACAGGGGCGCTGAAGAGCAGTACTTC
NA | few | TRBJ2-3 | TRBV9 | CASSVWGGTTDTQYF | TGTGCCAGCAGCGTTTGGGGCGGAACCACAGATACGCAGTATTTT
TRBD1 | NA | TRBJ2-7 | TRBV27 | CASSALGQVDEQYF | TGTGCCAGCAGTGCACTGGGACAGGTCGACGAGCAGTACTTC
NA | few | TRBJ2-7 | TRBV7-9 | CASSLSPGGAIWDEQYF | TGTGCCAGCAGCTTATCCCCAGGGGGGGCGATCTGGGACGAGCAGTACTTC
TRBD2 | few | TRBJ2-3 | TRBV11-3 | CASSLSGGPTDTQYF | TGTGCCAGCAGCCTTAGCGGGGGTCCCACAGATACGCAGTATTTT
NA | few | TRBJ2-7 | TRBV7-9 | CASSWPGTKSYEQYF | TGTGCCAGCAGCTGGCCCGGGACCAAGTCCTACGAGCAGTACTTC
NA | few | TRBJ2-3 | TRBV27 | CASSFIASADTQYF | TGTGCCAGCAGCTTCATAGCGAGTGCAGATACGCAGTATTTT
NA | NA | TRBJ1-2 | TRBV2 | CASRDARTAVYGYTF | TGTGCCAGCAGGGACGCGCGGACCGCTGTCTATGGCTACACCTTC
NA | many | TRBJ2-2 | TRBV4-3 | CASSQLLQGPGELFF | TGCGCCAGCAGCCAACTTCTCCAGGGTCCCGGGGAGCTGTTTTTT
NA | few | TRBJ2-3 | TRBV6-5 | CASSYALEGQGTQYF | TGTGCCAGCAGTTACGCACTTGAAGGCCAAGGGACGCAGTATTTT
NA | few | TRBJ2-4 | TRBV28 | CASRQLGSGVQDIQYF | TGTGCCAGCAGACAACTTGGATCGGGGGTCCAGGACATTCAGTACTTC
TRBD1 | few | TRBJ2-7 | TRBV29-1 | CSVTGDRAKTLDEQYF | TGCAGCGTGACGGGGGACAGGGCAAAAACTCTGGACGAGCAGTACTTC
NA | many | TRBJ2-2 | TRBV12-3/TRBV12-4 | CASREGAWDTGELFF | TGTGCCAGCAGGGAAGGGGCCTGGGACACCGGGGAGCTGTTTTTT
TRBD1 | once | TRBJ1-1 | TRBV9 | CASSVEGAMNTEAFF | TGTGCCAGCAGCGTAGAGGGGGCCATGAACACTGAAGCTTTCTTT
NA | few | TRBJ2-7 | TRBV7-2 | CASSSSGSGPEQYF | TGTGCCAGCAGCTCTTCGGGGTCCGGCCCCGAGCAGTACTTC
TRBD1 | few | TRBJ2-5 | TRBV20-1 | CSARSGTGEETQYF | TGCAGTGCTAGGAGTGGGACAGGGGAAGAGACCCAGTACTTC
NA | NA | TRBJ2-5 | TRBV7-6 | CASSALGSAQETQYF | TGTGCCAGCAGCGCACTGGGTAGCGCTCAAGAGACCCAGTACTTC
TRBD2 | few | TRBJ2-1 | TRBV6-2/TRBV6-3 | CASSYFPAGGAYEQFF | TGTGCCAGCAGTTATTTTCCCGCCGGGGGGGCATATGAGCAGTTCTTC
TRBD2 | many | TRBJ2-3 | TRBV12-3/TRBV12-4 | CASSITSGGATDTQYF | TGTGCCAGCAGTATAACTAGCGGGGGGGCAACAGATACGCAGTATTTT
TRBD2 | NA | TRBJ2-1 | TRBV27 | CASSFGTSGGYNEQFF | TGTGCCAGCAGTTTTGGGACTAGCGGGGGATACAATGAGCAGTTCTTC
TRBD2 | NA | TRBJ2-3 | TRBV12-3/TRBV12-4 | CASSFGGGDTDTQYF | TGTGCCAGCAGTTTTGGCGGGGGGGACACAGATACGCAGTATTTT
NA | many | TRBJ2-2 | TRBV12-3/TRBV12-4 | CASKGTPGHTGELFF | TGTGCCAGCAAGGGGACCCCTGGGCACACCGGGGAGCTGTTTTTT
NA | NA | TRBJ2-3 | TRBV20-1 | CSIPADTQYF | TGCAGCATCCCAGCAGATACGCAGTATTTT
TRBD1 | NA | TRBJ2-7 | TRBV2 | CASSSVPGQGTSSYEQYF | TGTGCCAGCAGTTCAGTCCCGGGACAGGGTACCAGCTCCTACGAGCAGTACTTC
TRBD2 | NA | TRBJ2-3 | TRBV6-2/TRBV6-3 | CASSFTSADTQYF | TGTGCCAGCAGTTTTACTAGCGCAGATACGCAGTATTTT
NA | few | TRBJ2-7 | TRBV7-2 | CASSLGTSYYEQYF | TGTGCCAGCAGCTTGGGAACATCCTACTACGAGCAGTACTTC
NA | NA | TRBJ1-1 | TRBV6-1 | CASSPGPVLEAFF | TGTGCCAGCAGTCCCGGGCCGGTCCTTGAAGCTTTCTTT
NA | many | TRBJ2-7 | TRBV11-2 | CASSLDDGSYEQYF | TGTGCCAGCAGCTTAGATGACGGCTCCTACGAGCAGTACTTC
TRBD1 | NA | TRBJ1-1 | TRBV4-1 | CASSLPPTGETEAFF | TGCGCCAGCAGCCTCCCACCGACAGGGGAGACTGAAGCTTTCTTT
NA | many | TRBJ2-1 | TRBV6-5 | CASSYGGSSYNEQFF | TGTGCCAGCAGTTACGGGGGGAGCTCCTACAATGAGCAGTTCTTC
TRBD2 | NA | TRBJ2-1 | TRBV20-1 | CSARVTSGSSYNEQFF | TGCAGTGCTAGAGTGACTAGCGGGTCCTCCTACAATGAGCAGTTCTTC
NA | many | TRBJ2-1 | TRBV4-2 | CASSQRGLGTYNEQFF | TGTGCCAGCAGCCAAAGAGGGCTAGGTACCTACAATGAGCAGTTCTTC
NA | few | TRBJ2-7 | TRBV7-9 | CASSDGHQRYEQYF | TGTGCCAGCAGCGACGGACACCAGAGGTACGAGCAGTACTTC
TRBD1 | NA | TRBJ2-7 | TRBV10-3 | CAISESIGTGAYEQYF | TGTGCCATCAGTGAGTCCATAGGGACAGGGGCCTACGAGCAGTACTTC
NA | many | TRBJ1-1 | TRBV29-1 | CSVEDLMNTEAFF | TGCAGCGTTGAAGACCTCATGAACACTGAAGCTTTCTTT
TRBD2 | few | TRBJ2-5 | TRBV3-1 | CASSFTTSGSQETQYF | TGTGCCAGCAGCTTCACGACTAGCGGATCACAAGAGACCCAGTACTTC
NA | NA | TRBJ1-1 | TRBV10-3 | CAISPGGADTEAFF | TGTGCCATCAGTCCGGGGGGCGCCGACACTGAAGCTTTCTTT
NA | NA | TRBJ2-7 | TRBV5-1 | CASSLGVGGIYEQYF | TGCGCCAGCAGCTTGGGAGTGGGGGGCATTTACGAGCAGTACTTC
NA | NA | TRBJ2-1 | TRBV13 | CASSPRLRNEQFF | TGTGCCAGCAGCCCCCGGTTGCGCAATGAGCAGTTCTTC
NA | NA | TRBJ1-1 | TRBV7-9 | CASSLPGTEAFF | TGTGCCAGCAGCCTTCCAGGGACTGAAGCTTTCTTT
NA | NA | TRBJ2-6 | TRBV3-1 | CASSQGTSGANVLTF | TGTGCCAGCAGCCAAGGCACCTCTGGGGCCAACGTCCTGACTTTC
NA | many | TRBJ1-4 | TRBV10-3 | CAISESSGPEEKLFF | TGTGCCATCAGTGAGTCCTCCGGACCGGAAGAAAAACTGTTTTTT
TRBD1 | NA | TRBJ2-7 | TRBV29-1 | CSAYLGTEPTEQYF | TGCAGCGCCTACCTAGGGACAGAACCTACGGAGCAGTACTTC
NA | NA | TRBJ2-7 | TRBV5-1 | CASSLEIWGRAYEQYF | TGCGCCAGCAGCTTGGAAATTTGGGGGCGCGCCTACGAGCAGTACTTC
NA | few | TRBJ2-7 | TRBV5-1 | CASSPGLALSYEQYF | TGCGCCAGCAGCCCAGGACTGGCCTTGAGCTACGAGCAGTACTTC
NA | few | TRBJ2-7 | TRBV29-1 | CSAAGDTKTTEQYF | TGCAGCGCCGCCGGGGACACCAAGACGACGGAGCAGTACTTC